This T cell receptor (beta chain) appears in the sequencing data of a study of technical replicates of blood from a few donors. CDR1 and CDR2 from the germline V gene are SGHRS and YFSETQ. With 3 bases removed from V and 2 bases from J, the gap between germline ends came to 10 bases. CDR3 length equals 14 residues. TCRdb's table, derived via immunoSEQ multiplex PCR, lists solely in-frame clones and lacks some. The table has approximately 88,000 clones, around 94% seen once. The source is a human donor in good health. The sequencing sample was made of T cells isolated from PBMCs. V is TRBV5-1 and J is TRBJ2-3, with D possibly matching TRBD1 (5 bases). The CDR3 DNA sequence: TGCGCCAGCAGCTCAGGACAAGACACAGATACGCAGTATTTT. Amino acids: CASSSGQDTDTQYF. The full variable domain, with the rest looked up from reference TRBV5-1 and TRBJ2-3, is KAGVTQTPRYLIKTRGQQVTLSCSPISGHRSVSWYQQTPGQGLQFLFEYFSETQRNKGNFPGRFSGRQFSNSRSEMNVSTLELGDSALYLCASSSGQDTDTQYFGPGTRLTVL.